Listed below are T cell receptor beta chains from one sample, sequenced in a study of CD8 T cells in Susac syndrome. MiXCR was run by TCRdb on the immunoSEQ multiplex PCR reads, yielding one entry per CDR3 protein. This sample has some 300,000 distinct CDR3 sequences, with about nine tenths found just once. Sequencing was carried out using CD8+ T cells from PBMCs. The origin of the receptors is a human donor with multiple sclerosis. Each CDR3 is given with its conserved first and last residue. A D gene is named only where the DNA matches it firmly. Not all rows give a size; the values are once, few, many and, for expanded clones, a class.

V	D	size	J	CDR3	DNA
TRBV29-1	.	.	TRBJ1-2	CSVEDSNYGYTF	TGCAGCGTTGAAGACAGTAACTATGGCTACACCTTC
TRBV29-1	.	.	TRBJ2-1	CSVDGFRGTAYNEQFF	TGCAGCGTTGATGGATTTAGGGGCACCGCCTACAATGAGCAGTTCTTC
TRBV27	.	.	TRBJ1-5	CASSLRGDNQPQHF	TGTGCCAGCAGTTTACGGGGGGATAATCAGCCCCAGCATTTT
TRBV7-9	.	.	TRBJ2-1	CASSTAPGLYNEQFF	TGTGCCAGCAGTACAGCGCCTGGGCTTTACAATGAGCAGTTCTTC
TRBV29-1	.	.	TRBJ2-3	CSVEGGETDTQYF	TGCAGCGTTGAAGGCGGGGAGACAGATACGCAGTATTTT
TRBV11-2	.	.	TRBJ2-1	CASSLERDEQFF	TGTGCCAGCAGCTTAGAAAGGGATGAGCAGTTCTTC
TRBV20-1	.	.	TRBJ2-6	CSAAVSGANVLTF	TGCAGTGCTGCTGTCTCTGGGGCCAACGTCCTGACTTTC
TRBV9	.	once	TRBJ2-1	CASSSPNSDEQFF	TGTGCCAGCAGCTCGCCCAACAGCGATGAGCAGTTCTTC
TRBV19	TRBD2	.	TRBJ2-7	CASSPAGGKVYEQYF	TGTGCCAGTAGTCCAGCGGGGGGCAAGGTTTACGAGCAGTACTTC
TRBV12-3/TRBV12-4	TRBD2	.	TRBJ2-4	CASSGREGSQYF	TGTGCCAGCAGTGGCAGGGAGGGCAGTCAGTACTTC
TRBV30	.	.	TRBJ2-2	CALQPPNTGELFF	TGTGCCTTACAGCCTCCGAACACCGGGGAGCTGTTTTTT
TRBV6-5	.	.	TRBJ1-1	CASSYSGQLNTEAFF	TGTGCCAGCAGTTACTCAGGGCAACTGAACACTGAAGCTTTCTTT
TRBV30	.	.	TRBJ1-1	CAWGQGRTEAFF	TGTGCTTGGGGGCAGGGAAGAACTGAAGCTTTCTTT
TRBV6-1	TRBD1	.	TRBJ1-2	CASSGHRGKNYGYTF	TGTGCCAGCAGTGGGCACAGGGGGAAAAACTATGGCTACACCTTC
TRBV20-1	.	.	TRBJ2-5	CSAETRDTQETQYF	TGCAGTGCGGAAACTAGGGACACCCAAGAGACCCAGTACTTC
TRBV11-1	.	.	TRBJ2-5	CASSRGPGDIGETQYF	TGTGCCAGCAGCCGCGGACCGGGTGATATCGGGGAGACCCAGTACTTC
TRBV7-9	TRBD1	once	TRBJ1-4	CASRRNTGGKEKLFF	TGTGCCAGCAGGCGGAATACAGGGGGCAAAGAAAAACTGTTTTTT
TRBV14	TRBD1	.	TRBJ1-2	CASSHLRGGSDGGYTF	TGTGCCAGCAGCCACCTCCGAGGGGGCTCTGATGGGGGCTACACCTTC
TRBV9	.	once	TRBJ1-1	CASSVGAGAKAFF	TGTGCCAGCAGCGTAGGAGCCGGGGCCAAAGCTTTCTTT
TRBV27	.	.	TRBJ1-2	CASSPSDGVRVYGYTF	TGTGCCAGCAGTCCGAGTGACGGAGTCCGGGTCTATGGCTACACCTTC
TRBV28	TRBD1	.	TRBJ1-5	CASSLGQGISNQPQHF	TGTGCCAGCAGTTTGGGACAGGGGATTAGCAATCAGCCCCAGCATTTT
TRBV2	.	.	TRBJ1-1	CASRIRGNTEAFF	TGTGCCAGCAGGATCAGGGGGAACACTGAAGCTTTCTTT
TRBV28	.	.	TRBJ2-6	CASSFPLEGSSSGANVLTF	TGTGCCAGCAGCTTCCCTCTTGAGGGCTCAAGCTCTGGGGCCAACGTCCTGACTTTC
TRBV15	.	.	TRBJ1-1	CATSRVGNTEAFF	TGTGCCACCAGCAGAGTGGGGAACACTGAAGCTTTCTTT
TRBV2	TRBD1	.	TRBJ1-1	CASRSRTGNTEAFF	TGTGCCAGCAGATCCCGGACAGGGAACACTGAAGCTTTCTTT
TRBV19	.	.	TRBJ1-4	CASAEGTGINEKLFF	TGTGCCAGTGCCGAGGGTACAGGGATCAATGAAAAACTGTTTTTT
TRBV13	.	.	TRBJ2-5	CASSSVGQETQYF	TGTGCCAGCAGCTCAGTTGGTCAGGAGACCCAGTACTTC
TRBV5-4	.	.	TRBJ2-5	CASSLAFHSGTQYF	TGTGCCAGCAGCTTGGCTTTCCACTCGGGGACCCAGTACTTC
TRBV7-2	TRBD1	once	TRBJ2-3	CASSTPTGAGADTQYF	TGTGCCAGCAGCACCCCGACAGGGGCAGGGGCAGATACGCAGTATTTT